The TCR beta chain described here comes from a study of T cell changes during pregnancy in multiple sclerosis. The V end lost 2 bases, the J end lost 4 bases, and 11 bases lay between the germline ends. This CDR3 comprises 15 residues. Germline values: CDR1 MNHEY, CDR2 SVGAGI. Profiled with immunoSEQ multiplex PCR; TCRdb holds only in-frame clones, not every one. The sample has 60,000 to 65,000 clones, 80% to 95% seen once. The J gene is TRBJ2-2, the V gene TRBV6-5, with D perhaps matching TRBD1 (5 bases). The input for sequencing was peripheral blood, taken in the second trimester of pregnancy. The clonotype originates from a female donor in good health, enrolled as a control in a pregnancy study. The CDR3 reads CASSYKGPITGELFF. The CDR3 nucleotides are TGTGCCAGCAGTTACAAGGGGCCCATCACCGGGGAGCTGTTTTTT.